The rows below give T cell receptor beta chains drawn from one sample of a study of human T cells and chemical hapten exposure. TCRdb independently ran MiXCR on the RACE reads; one entry per CDR3 protein. The repertoire holds roughly 38,000 distinct CDR3 sequences, with less than 8.5% as singletons. The input for sequencing was whole blood, taken in connection with sensitization to the hapten diphenylcyclopropenone (DPC). Receptor source: a woman aged 45 to 65 with alopecia areata. Some clones in this sample may be carry-over from other donors' samples. The CDR3 runs from the conserved cysteine through the conserved F or W. Fields, in order: clone size, J gene, CDR3 length, D gene, V gene, CDR3 DNA, CDR3 protein. A D gene is named only where the DNA matches it firmly. The listing skips clone size in some rows; elsewhere it reads once, few, many or a size class.

>many|TRBJ1-6|16|NA|TRBV12-3/TRBV12-4
TGTGCCAGCAGTTTCCGAGACTCGATTCACAATTCACCCCTCCACTTT
CASSFRDSIHNSPLHF
>many|TRBJ1-5|14|NA|TRBV7-2
TGTGCCAGCAGCCACGGGGGGGCGGATCAGCCCCAGCATTTT
CASSHGGADQPQHF
>many|TRBJ2-5|15|TRBD2|TRBV12-3/TRBV12-4
TGTGCCAGCAGCTCCGGGACTAGCGGATCGAGGGCCCAGTACTTC
CASSSGTSGSRAQYF
>many|TRBJ2-7|14|TRBD2|TRBV27
TGTGCCAGCAGTCTACGACTAGCGGGAGTTGAGCAGTACTTC
CASSLRLAGVEQYF
>NA|TRBJ2-7|13|NA|TRBV20-1
TGCAGTGTTAGGACTAACCGGGCTGGCGAGCAGTACTTC
CSVRTNRAGEQYF
>many|TRBJ2-3|17|TRBD1|TRBV18
TGTGCCAGCTCACCACCGGTCGGGACAGGGTGGACAGATACGCAGTATTTT
CASSPPVGTGWTDTQYF
>many|TRBJ1-2|15|TRBD1|TRBV20-1
TGCAGTGCTAGTCTGGGTACTACAGGGGGCCAGGGCTACACCTTC
CSASLGTTGGQGYTF
>many|TRBJ2-1|15|NA|TRBV4-1
TGCGCCAGCAGCCAGGGGGGGACAGCCGGGTTCGGGCAGTTCTTC
CASSQGGTAGFGQFF
>many|TRBJ1-6|13|NA|TRBV28
TGTGCCAGCACCCCAGGGGTAGGTTCACCCCTCCACTTT
CASTPGVGSPLHF
>many|TRBJ2-1|14|NA|TRBV18
TGTGCCAGCTCACCTTCGCCGGGAGACAATGAGCAGTTCTTC
CASSPSPGDNEQFF
>NA|TRBJ2-7|16|TRBD1|TRBV11-1
TGTGCCAGCAGCTTCCCCTCTGACAGGGGAACCTACGAGCAGTACTTC
CASSFPSDRGTYEQYF
>many|TRBJ1-4|12|NA|TRBV28
TGTGCCAGCAGCTCTGGACCGGAAAAACTGTTTTTT
CASSSGPEKLFF
>few|TRBJ2-2|16|NA|TRBV4-3
TGCGCCAGCAGCCAAGTGGGTCTATTGAACACCGGGGAGCTGTTTTTT
CASSQVGLLNTGELFF
>NA|TRBJ2-3|13|NA|TRBV19
TGTGCCAGTAACCACCTGGGGGGAGATACGCAGTATTTT
CASNHLGGDTQYF
>many|TRBJ2-7|12|NA|TRBV20-1
TGCAGTGCTACCGGGGGGCCCTACGAGCAGTACTTC
CSATGGPYEQYF
>many|TRBJ1-2|11|NA|TRBV28
TGTGCCGCCCGCCTCGGGAATGGCTACACCTTC
CAARLGNGYTF
>many|TRBJ2-3|11|NA|TRBV7-8
TGTGCCAGCAGCTTAGCGGGTACGCAGTATTTT
CASSLAGTQYF
>NA|TRBJ2-3|15|NA|TRBV7-3
TGTGCCAGCAGCTTAACCCCCGGGCGCACAGATACGCAGTATTTT
CASSLTPGRTDTQYF
>many|TRBJ1-4|16|TRBD1|TRBV18
TGTGCCAGCTCACTCGGGACAGGCAAAACTAATGAAAAACTGTTTTTT
CASSLGTGKTNEKLFF
>few|TRBJ1-1|14|NA|TRBV11-2
TGTGCCAGCAGCACTCGGCGGGGGAACACTGAAGCTTTCTTT
CASSTRRGNTEAFF
>NA|TRBJ1-2|14|NA|TRBV12-3/TRBV12-4
TGTGCCAGCAGAGACAGCCCGCTAGGCTATGGCTACACCTTC
CASRDSPLGYGYTF
>NA|TRBJ1-2|11|NA|TRBV29-1
TGCAGCGTGGAAGCTAACTATGGCTACACCTTC
CSVEANYGYTF
>many|TRBJ2-7|14|TRBD2|TRBV5-4
TGTGCCAGCAATCTGCGGACTAGTCCATACGAGCAGTACTTC
CASNLRTSPYEQYF